Given below is one TCR beta chain in context. Its matching antigen is unknown. This sample stems from a study of a mutant IDH1 vaccine in newly diagnosed glioma. Study-level information: Treated patients comprised about 60% males and about 38% females, mean age approximately 42 years.

Time point denoted: week 35, safety follow-up. Vaccination used 300 ug of mutant IDH1 20-mer peptide per dose, with topical imiquimod. Those who donated had recent WHO grade 3 or 4 IDH1-mutant, ATRX-lost astrocytomas. The repertoire was sequenced with immunoSEQ multiplex PCR; TCRdb's copy has only in-frame clones and lacks some. The sample contains tens of thousands of clones, roughly 79% of which appear only once. The CDR3 has 14 residues. Trimming removed 6 bases from V and 0 bases from J, with 9 bases in between. The germline CDR1 and CDR2 sequences are LGHNA and YSLEER. Study-wide results and limits: Pseudoprogression appeared independent of alterations in top peripheral clonotypes.

Sample: PBMCs, taken from a glioma patient whose treatment included an IDH1 peptide vaccine. The chain links TRBV4-3 to TRBJ1-5; D uncertain. The sequence was collected from a woman aged 40 to 50 with glioma. Some clones in this sample may be carry-over from other donors' samples. The CDR3 loop reads CASSLAVSNQPQHF. Here the CDR3 DNA reads TGCGCCAGCAGTCTGGCTGTTAGCAATCAGCCCCAGCATTTT.